The present entry profiles one T cell receptor beta chain with its context. Its cognate antigen is unknown. The germline V gene encodes CDR1 SNHLY and CDR2 FYNNEI. The CDR3 spans 11 residues. V was clipped by 10 bases and J by 11 bases, with 17 bases between them. The record originates from a study of cytomegalovirus exposure and HLA in healthy donors. The PCR was carried out with 60 Vbeta primers and 13 Jbeta primers. The repertoire was sequenced with immunoSEQ multiplex PCR; TCRdb's copy has only in-frame clones and lacks some. The table shows around 100,000 clones, with almost 80% occurring only once. Study-wide findings and caveats: When a later analysis was performed, an Asian-associated ancestry cluster reportedly had fewer N-insertions than the roughly 700-donor mean. In most subjects, TCR beta sequences reportedly gave accurate predictions of HLA-A and HLA-B alleles.

The source is a man in his forties or fifties in good health and CMV-seropositive. The sample was PBMCs. J is TRBJ1-1 and V is TRBV2; D gene uncertain. The CDR3 protein is CATYGDLGAFF. Written as DNA, the CDR3 is TGTGCCACCTATGGCGACCTCGGGGCTTTCTTT.